This TCR beta chain originates from a study of blood T cells in healthy people across ages. This clonotype was seen more than once but under ten times. The antigen is undetermined. Total RNA amounts of at least 6 micrograms were extracted per sample. The second PCR ran about 6 to 11 cycles with a sample-barcoded 5' primer and J-beta primers. Via MiXCR, TCRdb re-called the 5' RACE reads, giving one row per CDR3 protein. This sample has some 900,000 distinct CDR3 sequences, with around 49% found just once. The J segment lost 0 bases and the V segment lost 2 bases, leaving 6 bases of the junction unmatched. Germline V CDR1 and CDR2: SGHRS, YFSETQ. The CDR3 runs to 16 residues. Study results and caveats: Roughly linearly, TCR beta diversity per million T cells fell as age increased. The diversity estimates, figures obtained from one million T cells, were considered underestimates. Percentage of naive T cells showed a strong correlation with TCR beta diversity.

The V call is TRBV5-1, the J call TRBJ2-7, with 9 bases that match TRBD1. Sequenced material: blood. The sequence was collected from a young man in good health. CDR3 protein: CASSFTGTGSSYEQYF. In nucleotides, the CDR3 is TGCGCCAGCAGCTTCACCGGGACAGGGAGCTCCTACGAGCAGTACTTC. The variable domain in full, completed from reference TRBV5-1 and TRBJ2-7, reads KAGVTQTPRYLIKTRGQQVTLSCSPISGHRSVSWYQQTPGQGLQFLFEYFSETQRNKGNFPGRFSGRQFSNSRSEMNVSTLELGDSALYLCASSFTGTGSSYEQYFGPGTRLTVT.